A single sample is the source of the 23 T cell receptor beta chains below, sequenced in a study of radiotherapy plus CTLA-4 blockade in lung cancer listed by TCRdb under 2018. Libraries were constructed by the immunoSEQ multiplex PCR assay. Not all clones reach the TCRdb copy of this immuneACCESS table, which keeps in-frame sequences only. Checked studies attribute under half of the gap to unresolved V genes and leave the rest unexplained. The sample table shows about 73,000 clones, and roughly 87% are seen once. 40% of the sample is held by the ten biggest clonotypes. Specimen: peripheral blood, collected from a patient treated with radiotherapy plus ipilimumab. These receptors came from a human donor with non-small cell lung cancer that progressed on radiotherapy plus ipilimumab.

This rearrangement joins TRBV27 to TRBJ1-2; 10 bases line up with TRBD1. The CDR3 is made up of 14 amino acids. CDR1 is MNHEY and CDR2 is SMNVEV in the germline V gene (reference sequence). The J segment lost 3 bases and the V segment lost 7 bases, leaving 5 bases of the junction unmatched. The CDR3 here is CASTSTGGDYGYTF. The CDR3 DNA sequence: TGTGCCAGCACCTCGACAGGGGGCGACTATGGCTACACCTTC.

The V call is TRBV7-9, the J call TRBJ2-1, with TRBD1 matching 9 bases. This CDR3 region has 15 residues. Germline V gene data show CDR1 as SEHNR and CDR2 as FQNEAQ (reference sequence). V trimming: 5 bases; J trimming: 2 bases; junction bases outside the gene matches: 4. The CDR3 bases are TGTGCCAGCAGCCAAACAGGGGGCACCTACAATGAGCAGTTCTTC. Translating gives CASSQTGGTYNEQFF.

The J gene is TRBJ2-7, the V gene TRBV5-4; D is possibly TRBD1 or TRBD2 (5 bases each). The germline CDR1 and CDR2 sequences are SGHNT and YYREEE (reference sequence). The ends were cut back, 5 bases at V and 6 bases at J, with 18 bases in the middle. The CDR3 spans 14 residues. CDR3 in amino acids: CASSRTFGGSEQYF. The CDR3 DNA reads TGTGCCAGCAGTCGGACCTTTGGGGGTAGCGAGCAGTACTTC.

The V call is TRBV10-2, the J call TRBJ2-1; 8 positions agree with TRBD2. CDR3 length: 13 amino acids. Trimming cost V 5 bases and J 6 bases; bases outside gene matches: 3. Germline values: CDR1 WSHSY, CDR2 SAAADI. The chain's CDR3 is CASSPGLGNEQFF. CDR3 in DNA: TGCGCCAGCAGTCCGGGACTAGGCAATGAGCAGTTCTTC.

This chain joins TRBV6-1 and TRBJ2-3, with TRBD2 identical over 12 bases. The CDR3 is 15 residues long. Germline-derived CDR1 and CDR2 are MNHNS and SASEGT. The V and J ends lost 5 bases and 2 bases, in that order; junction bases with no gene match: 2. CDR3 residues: CASSRLAGDTDTQYF. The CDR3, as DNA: TGTGCCAGCAGTAGACTAGCGGGAGACACAGATACGCAGTATTTT.

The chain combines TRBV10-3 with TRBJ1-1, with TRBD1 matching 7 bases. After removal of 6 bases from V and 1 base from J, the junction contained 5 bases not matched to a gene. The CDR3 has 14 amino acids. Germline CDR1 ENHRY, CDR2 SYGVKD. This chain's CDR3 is CAIRDRDRNTEAFF. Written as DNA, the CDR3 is TGTGCCATCAGAGACAGGGACCGGAACACTGAAGCTTTCTTT.

In DNA, the CDR3 is TGTGCCACCAGCAGAGATAGGGCGGGAGGGAGCACCGGGGAGCTGTTTTTT. It is translated as CATSRDRAGGSTGELFF. The V gene is TRBV15, the J gene TRBJ2-2; the match to TRBD2 covers 9 bases. J was trimmed by 4 bases and V by 0 bases; bases with no gene match: 6. This CDR3 comprises 17 residues. Germline CDR1 and CDR2: LNHNV and YYDKDF (reference sequence).

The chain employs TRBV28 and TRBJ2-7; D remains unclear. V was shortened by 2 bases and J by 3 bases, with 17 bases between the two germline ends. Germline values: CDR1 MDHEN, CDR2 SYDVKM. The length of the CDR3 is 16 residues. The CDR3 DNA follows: TGTGCCAGCAGTTTACTACCCGGAAATGATCACTACGAGCAGTACTTC. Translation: CASSLLPGNDHYEQYF.

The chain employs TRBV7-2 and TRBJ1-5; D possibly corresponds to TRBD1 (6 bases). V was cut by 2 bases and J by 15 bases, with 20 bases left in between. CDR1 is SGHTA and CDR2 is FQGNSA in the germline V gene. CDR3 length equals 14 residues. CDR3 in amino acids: CASSLNSATGSPHF. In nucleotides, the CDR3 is TGTGCCAGCAGCTTAAACAGTGCTACAGGGTCCCCGCATTTT.

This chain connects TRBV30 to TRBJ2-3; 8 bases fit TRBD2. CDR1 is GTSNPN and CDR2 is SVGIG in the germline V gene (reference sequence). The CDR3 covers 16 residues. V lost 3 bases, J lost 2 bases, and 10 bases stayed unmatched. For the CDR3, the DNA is TGTGCCTGGAGGGGGGGTATAGCGGGAACCACAGATACGCAGTATTTT. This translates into CAWRGGIAGTTDTQYF.

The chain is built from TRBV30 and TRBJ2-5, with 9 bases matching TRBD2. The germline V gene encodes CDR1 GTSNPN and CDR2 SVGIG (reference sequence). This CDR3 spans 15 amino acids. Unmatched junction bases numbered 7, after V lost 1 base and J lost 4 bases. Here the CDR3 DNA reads TGTGCCTGGAGTGCAATAGCGGGAGTTGGAGAGACCCAGTACTTC. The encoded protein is CAWSAIAGVGETQYF.

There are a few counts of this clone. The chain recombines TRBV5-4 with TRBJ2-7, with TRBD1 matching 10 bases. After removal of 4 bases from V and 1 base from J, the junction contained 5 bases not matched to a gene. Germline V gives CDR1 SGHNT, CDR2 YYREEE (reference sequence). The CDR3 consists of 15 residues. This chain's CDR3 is CASSVDRGLSYEQYV. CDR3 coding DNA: TGTGCCAGCAGCGTCGACAGGGGGCTTTCCTACGAGCAGTACGTC.

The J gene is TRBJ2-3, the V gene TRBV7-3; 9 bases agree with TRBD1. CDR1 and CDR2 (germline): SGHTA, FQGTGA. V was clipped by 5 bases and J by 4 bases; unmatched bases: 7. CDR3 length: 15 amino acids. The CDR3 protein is CASSPDRGSPDTQYF. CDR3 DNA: TGTGCCAGCAGCCCTGACAGGGGGAGCCCAGATACGCAGTATTTT.

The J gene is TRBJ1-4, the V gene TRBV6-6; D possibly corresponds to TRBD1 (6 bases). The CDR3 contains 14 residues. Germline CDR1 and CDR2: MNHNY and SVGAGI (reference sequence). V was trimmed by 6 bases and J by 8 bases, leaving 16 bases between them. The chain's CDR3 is CASSYTGMGEKLFF. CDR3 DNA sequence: TGTGCCAGCAGCTATACAGGGATGGGCGAAAAACTGTTTTTT.

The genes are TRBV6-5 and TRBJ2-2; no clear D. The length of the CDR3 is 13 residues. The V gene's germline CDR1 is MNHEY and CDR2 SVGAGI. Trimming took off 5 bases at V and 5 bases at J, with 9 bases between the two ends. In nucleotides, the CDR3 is TGTGCCAGCAGTCTCTCCAGGACCGGGGAGCTGTTTTTT. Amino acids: CASSLSRTGELFF.

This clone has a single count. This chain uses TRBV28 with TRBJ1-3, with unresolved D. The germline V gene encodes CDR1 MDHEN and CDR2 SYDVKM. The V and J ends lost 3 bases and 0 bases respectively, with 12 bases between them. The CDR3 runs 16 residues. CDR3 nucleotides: TGTGCCAGCAGTTTTCGCGGAGGCCGCTCTGGAAACACCATATATTTT. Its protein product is CASSFRGGRSGNTIYF. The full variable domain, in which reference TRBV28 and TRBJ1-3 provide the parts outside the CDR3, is DVKVTQSSRYLVKRTGEKVFLECVQDMDHENMFWYRQDPGLGLRLIYFSYDVKMKEKGDIPEGYSVSREKKERFSLILESASTNQTSMYLCASSFRGGRSGNTIYFGEGSWLTVV.

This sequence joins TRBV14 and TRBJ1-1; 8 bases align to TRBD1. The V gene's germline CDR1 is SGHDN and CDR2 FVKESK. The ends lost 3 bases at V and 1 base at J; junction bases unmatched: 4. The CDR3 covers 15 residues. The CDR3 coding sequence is TGTGCCAGCAGCCAGGGCGACAGGGGGAACACTGAAGCTTTCTTT. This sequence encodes CASSQGDRGNTEAFF. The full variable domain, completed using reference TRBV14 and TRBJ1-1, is EAGVTQFPSHSVIEKGQTVTLRCDPISGHDNLYWYRRVMGKEIKFLLHFVKESKQDESGMPNNRFLAERTGGTYSTLKVQPAELEDSGVYFCASSQGDRGNTEAFFGQGTRLTVV.

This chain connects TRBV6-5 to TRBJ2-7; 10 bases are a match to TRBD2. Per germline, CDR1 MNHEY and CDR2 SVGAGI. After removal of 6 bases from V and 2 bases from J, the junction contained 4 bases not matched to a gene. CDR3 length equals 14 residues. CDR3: CASSPGTSAYEQYV. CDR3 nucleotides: TGTGCCAGCAGCCCCGGGACTAGCGCCTACGAGCAGTACGTC.

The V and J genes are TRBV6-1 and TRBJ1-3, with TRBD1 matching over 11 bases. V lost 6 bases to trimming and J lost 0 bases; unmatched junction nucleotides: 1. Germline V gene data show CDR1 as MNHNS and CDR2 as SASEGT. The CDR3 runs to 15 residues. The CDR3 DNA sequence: TGTGCCAGCAGGGGACAGGGGGTCTCTGGAAACACCATATATTTT. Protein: CASRGQGVSGNTIYF.

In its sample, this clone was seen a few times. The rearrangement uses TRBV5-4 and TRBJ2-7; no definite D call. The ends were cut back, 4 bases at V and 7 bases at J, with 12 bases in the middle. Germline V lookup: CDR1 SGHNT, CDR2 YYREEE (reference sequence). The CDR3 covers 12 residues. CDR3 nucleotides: TGTGCCAGCAGCCATGACTGGGGAGAGCAGTACGTC. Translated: CASSHDWGEQYV.

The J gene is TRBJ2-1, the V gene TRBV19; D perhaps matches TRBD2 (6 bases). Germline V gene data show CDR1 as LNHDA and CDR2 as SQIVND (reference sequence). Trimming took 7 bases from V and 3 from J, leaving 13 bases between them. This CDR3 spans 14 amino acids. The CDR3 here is CASMEGAGYNEQFF. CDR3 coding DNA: TGTGCCAGTATGGAGGGAGCAGGCTACAATGAGCAGTTCTTC.

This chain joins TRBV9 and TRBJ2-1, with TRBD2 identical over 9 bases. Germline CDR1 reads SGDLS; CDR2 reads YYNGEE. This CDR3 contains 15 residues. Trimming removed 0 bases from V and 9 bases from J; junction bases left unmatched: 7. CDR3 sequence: CASSVVAGGPGEQFF. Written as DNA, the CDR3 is TGTGCCAGCAGCGTAGTGGCGGGAGGGCCGGGTGAGCAGTTCTTC.

CDR3 protein: CASIPGQGAFGNEKLFF. The DNA for the CDR3 is TGTGCCAGCATCCCGGGACAGGGGGCTTTCGGTAATGAAAAACTGTTTTTT. The V call is TRBV21-1, the J call TRBJ1-4; the table calls TRBD1, which could not be checked here. TRBV21-1 is classified as a pseudogene. CDR3 length: 17 residues.